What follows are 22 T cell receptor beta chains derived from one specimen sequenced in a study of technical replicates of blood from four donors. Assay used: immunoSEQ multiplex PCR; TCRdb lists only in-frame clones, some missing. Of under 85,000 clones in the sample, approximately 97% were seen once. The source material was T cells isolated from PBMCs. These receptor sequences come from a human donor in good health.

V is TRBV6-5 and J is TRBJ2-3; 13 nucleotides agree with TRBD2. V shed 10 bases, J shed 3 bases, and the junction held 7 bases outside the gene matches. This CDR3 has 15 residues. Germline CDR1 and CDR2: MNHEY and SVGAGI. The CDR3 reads CATGLAGVGTDTQYF. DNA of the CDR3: TGTGCCACCGGACTAGCGGGAGTCGGAACAGATACGCAGTATTTT.

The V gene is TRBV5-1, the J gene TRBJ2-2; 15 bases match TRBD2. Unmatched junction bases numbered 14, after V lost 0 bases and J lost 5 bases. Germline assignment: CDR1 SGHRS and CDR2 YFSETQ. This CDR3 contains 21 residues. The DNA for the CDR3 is TGCGCCAGCAGCTTGGCCGGACTAGCGGGAGGGCCTAGGCCAATTACCGGGGAGCTGTTTTTT. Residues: CASSLAGLAGGPRPITGELFF.

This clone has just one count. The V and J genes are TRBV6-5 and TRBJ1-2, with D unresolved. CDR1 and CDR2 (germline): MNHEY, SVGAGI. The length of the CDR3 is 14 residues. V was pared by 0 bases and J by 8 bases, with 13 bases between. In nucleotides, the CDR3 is TGTGCCAGCAGTTACTCCCCTTTAGCCCGCGGCTACACCTTC. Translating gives CASSYSPLARGYTF.

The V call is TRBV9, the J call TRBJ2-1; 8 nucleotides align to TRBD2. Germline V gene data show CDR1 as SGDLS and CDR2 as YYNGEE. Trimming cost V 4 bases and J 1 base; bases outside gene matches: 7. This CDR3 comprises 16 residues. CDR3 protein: CASSSRGGESYNEQFF. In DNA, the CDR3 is TGTGCCAGCAGCTCCCGGGGGGGTGAATCCTACAATGAGCAGTTCTTC.

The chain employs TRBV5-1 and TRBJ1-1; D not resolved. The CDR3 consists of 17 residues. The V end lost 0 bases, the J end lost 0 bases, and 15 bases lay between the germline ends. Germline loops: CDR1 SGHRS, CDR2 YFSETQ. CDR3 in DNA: TGCGCCAGCAGCTTGGACGGGGATCGAACCTTGAACACTGAAGCTTTCTTT. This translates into CASSLDGDRTLNTEAFF.

In DNA, the CDR3 is TGCGCCAGCTGTTCGTCGGGTAATCAGCCCCAGCATTTT. It codes for CASCSSGNQPQHF. The chain uses TRBV10-2 and TRBJ1-5, with D hard to call. Trimming cost V 8 bases and J 4 bases, with 12 bases left between them. The germline CDR1 and CDR2 sequences are WSHSY and SAAADI. This CDR3 spans 13 amino acids.

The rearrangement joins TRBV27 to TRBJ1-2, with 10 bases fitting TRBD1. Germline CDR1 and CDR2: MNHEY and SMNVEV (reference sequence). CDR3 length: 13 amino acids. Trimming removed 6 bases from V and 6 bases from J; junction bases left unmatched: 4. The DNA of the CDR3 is TGTGCCAGCAGAGTGGGACAGGGGAATGGCTACACCTTC. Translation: CASRVGQGNGYTF.

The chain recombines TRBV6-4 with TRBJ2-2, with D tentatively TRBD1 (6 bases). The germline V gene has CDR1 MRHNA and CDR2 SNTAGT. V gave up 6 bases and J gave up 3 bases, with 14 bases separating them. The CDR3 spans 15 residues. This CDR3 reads CASSPGQGHTGELFF. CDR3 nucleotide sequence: TGTGCCAGCAGCCCGGGCCAGGGGCACACCGGGGAGCTGTTTTTT.

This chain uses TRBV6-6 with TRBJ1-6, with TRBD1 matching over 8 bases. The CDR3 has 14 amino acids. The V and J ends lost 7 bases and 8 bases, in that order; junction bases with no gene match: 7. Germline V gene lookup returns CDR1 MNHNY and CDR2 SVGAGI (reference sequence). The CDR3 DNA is TGTGCCAGCAATCTGGACAGGGCCCATTCACCCCTCCACTTT. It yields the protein CASNLDRAHSPLHF.

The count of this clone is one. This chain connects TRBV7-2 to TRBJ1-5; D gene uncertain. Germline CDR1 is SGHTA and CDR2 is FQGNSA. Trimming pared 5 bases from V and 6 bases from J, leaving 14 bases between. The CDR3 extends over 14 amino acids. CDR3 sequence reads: CASSPTRSGQPQHF. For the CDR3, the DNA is TGTGCCAGCAGCCCAACGCGGTCGGGTCAGCCCCAGCATTTT.

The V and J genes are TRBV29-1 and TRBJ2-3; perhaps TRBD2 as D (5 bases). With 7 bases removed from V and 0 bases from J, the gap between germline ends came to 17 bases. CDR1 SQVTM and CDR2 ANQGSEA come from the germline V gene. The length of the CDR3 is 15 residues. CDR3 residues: CSGIIAYASTDTQYF. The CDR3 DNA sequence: TGCAGCGGGATTATAGCGTATGCTAGCACAGATACGCAGTATTTT.

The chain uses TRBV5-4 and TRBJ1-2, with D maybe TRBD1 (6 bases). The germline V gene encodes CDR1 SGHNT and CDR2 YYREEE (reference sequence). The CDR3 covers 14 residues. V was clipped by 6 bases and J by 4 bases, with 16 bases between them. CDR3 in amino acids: CASIRSGAGYGYTF. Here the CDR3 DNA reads TGTGCCAGCATTCGCTCAGGGGCCGGCTATGGCTACACCTTC.

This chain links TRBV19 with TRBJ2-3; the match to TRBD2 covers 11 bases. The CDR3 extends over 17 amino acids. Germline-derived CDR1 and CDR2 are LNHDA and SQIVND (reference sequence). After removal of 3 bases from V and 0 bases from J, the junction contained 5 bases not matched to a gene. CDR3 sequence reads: CASSILPSGGSTDTQYF. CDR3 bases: TGTGCCAGTAGTATCCTCCCTAGCGGGGGGAGCACAGATACGCAGTATTTT.

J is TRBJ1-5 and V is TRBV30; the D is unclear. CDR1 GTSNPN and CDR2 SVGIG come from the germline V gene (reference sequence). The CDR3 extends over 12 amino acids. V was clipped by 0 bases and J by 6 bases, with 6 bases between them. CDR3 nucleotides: TGTGCCTGGAGTGTAGAGGGTCAGCCCCAGCATTTT. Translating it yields CAWSVEGQPQHF.

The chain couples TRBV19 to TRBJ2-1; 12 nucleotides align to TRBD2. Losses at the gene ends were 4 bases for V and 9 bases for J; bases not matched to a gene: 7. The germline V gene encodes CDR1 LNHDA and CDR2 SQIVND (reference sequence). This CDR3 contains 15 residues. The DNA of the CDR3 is TGTGCCAGTAGTACCGGACTAGCGGGATTGGGTGAGCAGTTCTTC. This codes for CASSTGLAGLGEQFF.

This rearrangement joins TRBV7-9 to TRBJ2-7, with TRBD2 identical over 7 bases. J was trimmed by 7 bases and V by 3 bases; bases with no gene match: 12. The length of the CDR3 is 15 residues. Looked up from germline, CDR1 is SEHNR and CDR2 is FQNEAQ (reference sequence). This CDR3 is CASSLELAGPGEQYF. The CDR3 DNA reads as TGTGCCAGCAGCTTGGAATTAGCGGGTCCGGGGGAGCAGTACTTC.

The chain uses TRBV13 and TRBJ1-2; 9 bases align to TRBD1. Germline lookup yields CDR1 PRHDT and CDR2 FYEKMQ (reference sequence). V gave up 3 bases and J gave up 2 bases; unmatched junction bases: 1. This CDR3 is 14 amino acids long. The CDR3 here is CASSFGQGNYGYTF. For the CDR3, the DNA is TGTGCCAGCAGCTTCGGACAGGGGAACTATGGCTACACCTTC. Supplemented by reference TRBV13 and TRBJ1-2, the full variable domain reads AAGVIQSPRHLIKEKRETATLKCYPIPRHDTVYWYQQGPGQDPQFLISFYEKMQSDKGSIPDRFSAQQFSDYHSELNMSSLELGDSALYFCASSFGQGNYGYTFGSGTRLTVV.

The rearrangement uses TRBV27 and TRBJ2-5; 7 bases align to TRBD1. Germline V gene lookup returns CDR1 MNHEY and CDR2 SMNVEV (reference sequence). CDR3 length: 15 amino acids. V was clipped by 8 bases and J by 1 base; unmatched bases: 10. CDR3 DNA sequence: TGTGCCAGCGCCGCCCCCGGGACAGCCCAAGAGACCCAGTACTTC. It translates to CASAAPGTAQETQYF.

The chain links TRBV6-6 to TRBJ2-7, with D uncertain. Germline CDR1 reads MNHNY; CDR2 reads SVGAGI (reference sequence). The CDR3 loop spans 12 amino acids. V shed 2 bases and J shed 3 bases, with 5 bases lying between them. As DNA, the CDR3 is TGTGCCAGCAGTTACGACATCTACGAGCAGTACTTC. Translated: CASSYDIYEQYF.

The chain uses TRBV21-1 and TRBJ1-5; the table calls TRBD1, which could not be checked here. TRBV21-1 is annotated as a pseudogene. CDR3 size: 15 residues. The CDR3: CASSKGTGGAQPQHF. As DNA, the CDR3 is TGTGCCAGCAGCAAAGGGACAGGGGGCGCGCAGCCCCAGCATTTT.

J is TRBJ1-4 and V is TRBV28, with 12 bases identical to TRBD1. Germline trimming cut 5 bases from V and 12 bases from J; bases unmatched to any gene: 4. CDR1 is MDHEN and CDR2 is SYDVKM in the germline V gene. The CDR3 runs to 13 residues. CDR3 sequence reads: CASSVRDRGQLFF. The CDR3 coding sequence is TGTGCCAGCAGTGTTCGGGACAGGGGGCAACTGTTTTTT. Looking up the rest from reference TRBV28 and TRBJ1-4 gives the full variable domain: DVKVTQSSRYLVKRTGEKVFLECVQDMDHENMFWYRQDPGLGLRLIYFSYDVKMKEKGDIPEGYSVSREKKERFSLILESASTNQTSMYLCASSVRDRGQLFFGSGTQLSVL.

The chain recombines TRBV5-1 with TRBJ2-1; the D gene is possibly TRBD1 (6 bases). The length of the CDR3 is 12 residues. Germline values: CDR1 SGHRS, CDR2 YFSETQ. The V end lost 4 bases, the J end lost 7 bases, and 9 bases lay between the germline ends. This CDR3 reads CASSLTGNEQFF. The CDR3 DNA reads TGCGCCAGCAGCCTCACAGGGAATGAGCAGTTCTTC.